This record concerns one TCR beta chain sequence. TCRdb keeps only in-frame clones here, not all; method: immunoSEQ multiplex PCR. The sample includes 500,000 to 600,000 clones, 85% to 90% of them seen just once. Germline V gives CDR1 SGHNT, CDR2 YYREEE (reference sequence). Trimming left V 0 bases short and J 4 bases short, with 7 bases between. The CDR3 length is 13 residues. The record originates from a study of blood T cell repertoires in COVID-19. The chain recombines TRBV5-4 with TRBJ1-2, with unresolved D. Sequencing was performed on peripheral blood. The sequence came from a woman in her fifties or sixties with COVID-19, enrolled during active disease. The CDR3 sequence is CASSLDGGYGYTF. The CDR3, as DNA: TGTGCCAGCAGCTTGGACGGCGGCTATGGCTACACCTTC.